This entry lists 9 T cell receptor beta chains sequenced from one sample in a study of Ad26.COV2.S vaccination and SARS-CoV-2 variants. Clones were sequenced by immunoSEQ multiplex PCR, and TCRdb holds only the in-frame ones, with some missing. The sample yields fewer than 400,000 clones, around 90% seen once. This sample's treatment: roughly 18 received Ad26.COV2.S at low or high dose, single or two shots; a few received placebo; per-sample allocation not given. Sampling happened 63 days after the first vaccine or placebo injection. Sequencing used peripheral blood, obtained in a trial of Ad26.COV2.S vaccine versus placebo. Every receptor here comes from a person between 18 and 60 years old who received the Ad26.COV2.S COVID-19 vaccine or a placebo.

The DNA of the CDR3 is TGTGCTAGTGGTTTGATCGACTCCGGGACTAGCGGGGGGACTTACGAGCAGTACTTC. Encoded protein: CASGLIDSGTSGGTYEQYF. This chain uses TRBV12-5 with TRBJ2-7; 15 nucleotides agree with TRBD2. The CDR3 length is 19 residues. Germline V gene sequence: CDR1 LGHNT, CDR2 FRNRAP. Unmatched junction bases numbered 12, after V lost 2 bases and J lost 4 bases.

J is TRBJ1-1 and V is TRBV9; 12 bases fit TRBD1. Germline-derived CDR1 and CDR2 are SGDLS and YYNGEE. The CDR3 has 13 residues. V gave up 4 bases and J gave up 10 bases; unmatched junction bases: 5. CDR3 DNA: TGTGCCAGCAGCCAGGGGACAGGGGGCTCAGCTTTCTTT. Its translation is CASSQGTGGSAFF.

The chain uses TRBV4-3 and TRBJ2-1, with 9 bases aligning to TRBD2. The CDR3 has 18 residues. With 0 bases clipped from V and 4 bases from J, the junction kept 10 bases outside the gene matches. Per germline, CDR1 LGHNA and CDR2 YSLEER. DNA for the CDR3: TGCGCCAGCAGCCAAGATCTAGCGGGATTGACTATGTACAATGAGCAGTTCTTC. Residues: CASSQDLAGLTMYNEQFF.

This chain connects TRBV28 to TRBJ2-5; D remains ambiguous. There are 13 residues in the CDR3. In germline, CDR1 is MDHEN, CDR2 SYDVKM. V was trimmed by 8 bases and J by 2 bases, leaving 12 bases between them. CDR3 sequence (DNA): TGTGCCAGCTCTGGCAGCGCACAAGAGACCCAGTACTTC. It yields the protein CASSGSAQETQYF.

The V gene is TRBV6-5, the J gene TRBJ2-7, with D hard to call. Germline V gene data show CDR1 as MNHEY and CDR2 as SVGAGI. CDR3 length: 10 residues. V lost 9 bases, J lost 3 bases, and 6 bases lay in between. CDR3 in amino acids: CASSYYEQYF. For the CDR3, the DNA is TGTGCCAGTTCTTACTACGAGCAGTACTTC.

The chain uses TRBV2 and TRBJ2-3; D is ambiguous. The V end was cut by 0 bases, the J end by 13 bases, with 14 bases between. CDR1 and CDR2 from the germline V gene are SNHLY and FYNNEI. The CDR3 extends over 13 amino acids. CDR3 nucleotides: TGTGCCAGCAGTGAAGCTGGTAACGTCGAGGAGTATTTT. Translating it yields CASSEAGNVEEYF.

The rearrangement uses TRBV28 and TRBJ2-2; unclear D gene. V was trimmed by 7 bases and J by 1 base, leaving 10 bases between them. Germline V CDR1 and CDR2: MDHEN, SYDVKM. The CDR3 sequence is 14 residues long. The CDR3 protein is CASTLGGNTGELFF. Here the CDR3 DNA reads TGTGCCAGCACCCTGGGCGGGAACACCGGGGAGCTGTTTTTT. Based on the CDR3 plus reference TRBV28 and TRBJ2-2, the full variable domain is DVKVTQSSRYLVKRTGEKVFLECVQDMDHENMFWYRQDPGLGLRLIYFSYDVKMKEKGDIPEGYSVSREKKERFSLILESASTNQTSMYLCASTLGGNTGELFFGEGSRLTVL.

The chain uses TRBV28 and TRBJ2-1; 10 nucleotides agree with TRBD2. Trimming at V came to 3 bases and at J to 6 bases, leaving 17 bases not matched to a gene. The CDR3 covers 19 residues. In germline, CDR1 is MDHEN, CDR2 SYDVKM. The CDR3 protein is CASSFPRLTTTSGRNEQFF. CDR3 sequence (DNA): TGTGCCAGCAGTTTTCCGAGGCTTACGACGACTAGCGGGCGCAATGAGCAGTTCTTC.

A note on this clone: Distinct nucleotide sequences in the sample also encode this CDR3. The chain uses TRBV9 and TRBJ2-2; 8 positions agree with TRBD1. The CDR3 runs to 14 residues. V lost 4 bases to trimming and J lost 4 bases; unmatched junction nucleotides: 3. The germline CDR1 and CDR2 sequences are SGDLS and YYNGEE. As DNA, the CDR3 is TGTGCCAGCAGCCCAGGGGGCGGCACCGGGGAGCTGTTTTTT. Translating gives CASSPGGGTGELFF.